This TCR beta chain was sequenced for a study of blood T cell repertoires in COVID-19. Study at large: Samples taken during acute and convalescent COVID-19 were collected in the United States, Italy and Spain. Sample material is recorded as cDNA or gDNA derived from T cells, B-cell-depleted T cells, or PBMCs.

As handled by the study authors: Reference gene primer amplification gave nucleated cell count estimates. The data were produced by immunoSEQ multiplex PCR, yet TCRdb's version contains in-frame clones alone and is incomplete. The DNA gave D and trimming, while V, J and clone size come from that table. The table lists around 150,000 clones, roughly 88% of them singletons. This CDR3 has 16 residues. Germline V CDR1 and CDR2: MNHEY, SVGAGI. V dropped 0 bases and J dropped 0 bases, with 9 bases sitting between them. Sample: peripheral blood. V usage is TRBV6-5 and J usage is TRBJ1-5; possible D gene TRBD1, 6 bases. This TCR was sampled from a woman aged 80 or over with active or convalescent COVID-19. The DNA of the CDR3 is TGTGCCAGCAGTTACTCGGGACATTTTAGCAATCAGCCCCAGCATTTT. Amino acids: CASSYSGHFSNQPQHF.